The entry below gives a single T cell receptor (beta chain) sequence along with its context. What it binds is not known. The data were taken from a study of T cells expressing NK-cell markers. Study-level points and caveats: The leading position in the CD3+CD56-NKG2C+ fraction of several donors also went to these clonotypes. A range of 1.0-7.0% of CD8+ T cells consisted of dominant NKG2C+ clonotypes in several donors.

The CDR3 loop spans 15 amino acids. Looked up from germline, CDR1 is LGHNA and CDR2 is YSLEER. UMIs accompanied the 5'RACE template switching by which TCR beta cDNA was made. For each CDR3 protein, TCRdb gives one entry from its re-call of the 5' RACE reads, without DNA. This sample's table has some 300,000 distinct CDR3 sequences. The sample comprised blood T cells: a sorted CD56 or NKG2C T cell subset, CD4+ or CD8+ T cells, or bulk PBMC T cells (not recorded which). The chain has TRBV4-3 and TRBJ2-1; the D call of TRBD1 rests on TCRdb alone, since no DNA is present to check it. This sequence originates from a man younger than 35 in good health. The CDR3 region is CASSPGQGTFDEQFF.